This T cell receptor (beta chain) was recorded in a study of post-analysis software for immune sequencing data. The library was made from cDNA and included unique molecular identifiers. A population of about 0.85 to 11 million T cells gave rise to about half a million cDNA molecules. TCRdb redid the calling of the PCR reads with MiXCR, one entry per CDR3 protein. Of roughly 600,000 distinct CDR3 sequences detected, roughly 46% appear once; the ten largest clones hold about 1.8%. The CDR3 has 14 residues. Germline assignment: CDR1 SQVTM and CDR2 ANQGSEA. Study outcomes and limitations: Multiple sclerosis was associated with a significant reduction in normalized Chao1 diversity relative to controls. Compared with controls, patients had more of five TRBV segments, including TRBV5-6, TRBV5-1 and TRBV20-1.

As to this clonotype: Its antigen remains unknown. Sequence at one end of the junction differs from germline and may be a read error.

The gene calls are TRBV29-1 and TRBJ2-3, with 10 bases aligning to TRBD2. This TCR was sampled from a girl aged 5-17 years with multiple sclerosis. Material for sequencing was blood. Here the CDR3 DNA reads TGCAACGTTGCACTAGCGGGGCGCACAGATACGCAGTATTTT. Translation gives CNVALAGRTDTQYF.